The clone carrying this T cell receptor (beta chain) was observed many times. Its target is not known. This specimen comes from a study of breast tumors, draining lymph nodes, adjacent tissues. TCRdb reprocessed the multiplex PCR reads with MiXCR, giving one entry per CDR3 protein. The data contain 150,000 to 200,000 distinct CDR3 sequences, around 33% of them singletons. Germline V gene sequence: CDR1 SGDLS, CDR2 YYNGEE. The V and J ends lost 4 bases and 6 bases respectively, with 11 bases between them. The CDR3 is made up of 12 amino acids. Notes on the study in general: The data were judged consistent with most tumor T cells coming from lymph node and expanding in tumor. Luminal-like breast cancer showed significantly higher tumor–nontumor repertoire similarity than basal-like. Tumors had less TCR diversity than lymph nodes, more than nontumor tissue.

The lymph nodes were axillary draining lymph nodes from breast cancer patients. This chain connects TRBV9 to TRBJ2-7; D may correspond to TRBD1 or TRBD2 (5 bases each). The material sequenced was axillary lymph node tissue. This TCR derives from a female donor with breast cancer. Some clones in this sample may be carry-over from other donors' samples. CDR3 DNA: TGTGCCAGCAGCCCAGGGACCTCCGAGCAGTACTTC. Its translation: CASSPGTSEQYF.